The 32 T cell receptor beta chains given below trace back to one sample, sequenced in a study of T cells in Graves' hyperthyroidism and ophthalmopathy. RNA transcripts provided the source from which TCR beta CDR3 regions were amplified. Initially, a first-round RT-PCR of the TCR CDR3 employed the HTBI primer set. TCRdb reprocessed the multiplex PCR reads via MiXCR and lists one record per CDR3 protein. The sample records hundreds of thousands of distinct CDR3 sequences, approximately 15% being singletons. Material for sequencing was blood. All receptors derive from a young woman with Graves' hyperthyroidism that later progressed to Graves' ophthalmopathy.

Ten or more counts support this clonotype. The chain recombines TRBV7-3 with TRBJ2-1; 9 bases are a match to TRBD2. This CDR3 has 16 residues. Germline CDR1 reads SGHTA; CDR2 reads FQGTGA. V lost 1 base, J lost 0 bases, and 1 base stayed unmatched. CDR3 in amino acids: CASSLRLAASYNEQFF. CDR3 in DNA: TGTGCCAGCAGCTTAAGACTAGCGGCCTCCTACAATGAGCAGTTCTTC.

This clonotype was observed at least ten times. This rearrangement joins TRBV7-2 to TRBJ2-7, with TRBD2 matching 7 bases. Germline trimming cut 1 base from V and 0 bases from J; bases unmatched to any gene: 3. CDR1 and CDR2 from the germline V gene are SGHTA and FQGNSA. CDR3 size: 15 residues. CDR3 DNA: TGTGCCAGCAGCTTAGTGGCGGGGGACTCCTACGAGCAGTACTTC. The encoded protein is CASSLVAGDSYEQYF.

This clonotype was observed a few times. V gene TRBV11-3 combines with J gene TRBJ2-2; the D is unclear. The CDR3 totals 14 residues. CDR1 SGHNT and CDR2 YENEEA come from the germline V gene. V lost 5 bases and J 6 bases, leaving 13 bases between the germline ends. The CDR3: CASSAHLGSGELFF. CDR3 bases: TGTGCCAGCAGCGCTCATCTCGGGTCCGGGGAGCTGTTTTTT.

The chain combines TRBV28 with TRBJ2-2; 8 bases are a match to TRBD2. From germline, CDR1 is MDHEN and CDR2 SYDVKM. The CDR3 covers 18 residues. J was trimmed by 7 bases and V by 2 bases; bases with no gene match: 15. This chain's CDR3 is CASSLATSGGPSDGELFF. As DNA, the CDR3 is TGTGCCAGCAGTTTAGCTACCTCGGGAGGGCCGTCGGACGGGGAGCTGTTTTTT.

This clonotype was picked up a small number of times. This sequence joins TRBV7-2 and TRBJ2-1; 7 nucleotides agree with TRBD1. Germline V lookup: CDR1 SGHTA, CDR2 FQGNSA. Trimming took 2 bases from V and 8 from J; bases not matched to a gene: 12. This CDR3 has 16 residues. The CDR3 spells CASSLRDSLSSHEQFF. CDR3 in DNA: TGTGCCAGCAGCTTAAGGGACAGCCTATCGAGTCATGAGCAGTTCTTC. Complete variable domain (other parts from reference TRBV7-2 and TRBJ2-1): GAGVSQSPSNKVTEKGKDVELRCDPISGHTALYWYRQSLGQGLEFLIYFQGNSAPDKSGLPSDRFSAERTGGSVSTLTIQRTQQEDSAVYLCASSLRDSLSSHEQFFGPGTRLTVL.

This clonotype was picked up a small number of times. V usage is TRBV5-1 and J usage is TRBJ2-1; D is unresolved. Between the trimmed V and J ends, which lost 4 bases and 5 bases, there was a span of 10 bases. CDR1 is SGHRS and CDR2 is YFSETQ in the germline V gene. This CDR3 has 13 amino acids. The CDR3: CASSLGYNNEQFF. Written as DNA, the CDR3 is TGCGCCAGCAGCCTGGGATATAACAATGAGCAGTTCTTC.

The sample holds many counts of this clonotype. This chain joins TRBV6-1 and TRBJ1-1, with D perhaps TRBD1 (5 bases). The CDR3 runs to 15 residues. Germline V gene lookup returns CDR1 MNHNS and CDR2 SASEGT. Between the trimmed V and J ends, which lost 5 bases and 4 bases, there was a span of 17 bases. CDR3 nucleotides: TGTGCCAGCAGTTCCCCCCTGGGCCAGGGCACTGAAGCTTTCTTT. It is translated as CASSSPLGQGTEAFF.

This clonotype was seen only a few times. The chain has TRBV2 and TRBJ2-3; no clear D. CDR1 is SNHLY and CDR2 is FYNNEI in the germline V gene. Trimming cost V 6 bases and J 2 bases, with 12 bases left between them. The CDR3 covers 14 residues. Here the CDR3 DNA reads TGTGCCAGCAGCCAAGACGTCATCACAGATACGCAGTATTTT. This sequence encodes CASSQDVITDTQYF.

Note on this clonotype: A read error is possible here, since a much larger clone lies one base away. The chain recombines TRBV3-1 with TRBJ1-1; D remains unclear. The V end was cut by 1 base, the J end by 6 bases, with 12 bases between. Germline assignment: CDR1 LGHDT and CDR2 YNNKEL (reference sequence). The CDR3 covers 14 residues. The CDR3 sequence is CASSQVLPSPEAFF. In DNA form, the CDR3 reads TGTGCCAGCAGCCAAGTCCTCCCTAGCCCTGAAGCTTTCTTT.

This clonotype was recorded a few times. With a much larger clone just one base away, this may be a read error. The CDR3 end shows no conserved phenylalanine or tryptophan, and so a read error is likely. The CDR3 DNA sequence: TGTGCCAGCTCAGACTCTGGGGCCAACGTCCTGACTCTC. Its protein product is CASSDSGANVLTL. The J gene is TRBJ2-6, the V gene TRBV2; no reliable D call. The V gene lost 8 bases and the J gene lost 0 bases, with 5 bases spanning the gap. The germline V gene has CDR1 SNHLY and CDR2 FYNNEI. The CDR3 spans 13 residues.

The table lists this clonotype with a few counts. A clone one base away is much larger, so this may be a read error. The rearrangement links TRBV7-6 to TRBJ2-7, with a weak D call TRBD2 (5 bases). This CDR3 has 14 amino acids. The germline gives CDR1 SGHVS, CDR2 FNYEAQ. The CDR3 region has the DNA TGTGCCAGCAGCTTAGTTGAGGGATCCTACGGGCAGTACTTC. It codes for CASSLVEGSYGQYF.

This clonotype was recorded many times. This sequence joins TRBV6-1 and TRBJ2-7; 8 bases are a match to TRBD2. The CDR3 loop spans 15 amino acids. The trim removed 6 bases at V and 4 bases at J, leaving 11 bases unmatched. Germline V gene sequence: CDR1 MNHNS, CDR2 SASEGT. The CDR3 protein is CASSLDWSGSYEQYF. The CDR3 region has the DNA TGTGCCAGCAGCCTCGACTGGAGCGGGAGTTACGAGCAGTACTTC.

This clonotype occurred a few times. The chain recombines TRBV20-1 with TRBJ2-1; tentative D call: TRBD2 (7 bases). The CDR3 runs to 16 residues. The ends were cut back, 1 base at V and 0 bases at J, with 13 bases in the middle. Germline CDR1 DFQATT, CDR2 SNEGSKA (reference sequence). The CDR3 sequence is CSARGRGGGSYNEQFF. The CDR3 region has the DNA TGCAGTGCTAGAGGGCGAGGGGGGGGCTCCTACAATGAGCAGTTCTTC.

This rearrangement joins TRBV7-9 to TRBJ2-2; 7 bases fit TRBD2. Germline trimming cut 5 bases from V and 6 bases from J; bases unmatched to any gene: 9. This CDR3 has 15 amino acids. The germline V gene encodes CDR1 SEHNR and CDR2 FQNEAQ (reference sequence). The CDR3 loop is CASSNWREGPGELFF. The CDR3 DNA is TGTGCCAGCAGCAACTGGAGGGAGGGCCCCGGGGAGCTGTTTTTT. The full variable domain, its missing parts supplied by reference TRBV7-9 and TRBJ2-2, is DTGVSQNPRHKITKRGQNVTFRCDPISEHNRLYWYRQTLGQGPEFLTYFQNEAQLEKSRLLSDRFSAERPKGSFSTLEIQRTEQGDSAMYLCASSNWREGPGELFFGEGSRLTVL.

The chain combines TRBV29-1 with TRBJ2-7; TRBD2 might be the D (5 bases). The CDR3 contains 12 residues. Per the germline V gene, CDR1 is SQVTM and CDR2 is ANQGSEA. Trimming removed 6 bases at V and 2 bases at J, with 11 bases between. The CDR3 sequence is CSVEEFPYEQYF. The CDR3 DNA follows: TGCAGCGTGGAGGAGTTCCCCTACGAGCAGTACTTC.

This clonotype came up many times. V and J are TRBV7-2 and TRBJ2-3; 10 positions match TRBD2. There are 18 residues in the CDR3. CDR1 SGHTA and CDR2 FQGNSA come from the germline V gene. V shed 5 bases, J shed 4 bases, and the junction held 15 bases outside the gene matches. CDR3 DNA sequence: TGTGCCAGCAGCCCAACCCTAGCGGGAGCTCTTAAGGCAGATACGCAGTATTTT. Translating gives CASSPTLAGALKADTQYF.

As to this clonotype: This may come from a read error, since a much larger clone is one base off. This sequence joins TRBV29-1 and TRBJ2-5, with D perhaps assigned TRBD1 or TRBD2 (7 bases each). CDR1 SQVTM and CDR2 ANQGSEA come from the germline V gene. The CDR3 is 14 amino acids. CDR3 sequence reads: CSVATGTIQEAQYF. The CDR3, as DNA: TGCAGCGTAGCGACAGGGACTATCCAAGAGGCCCAGTACTTC.

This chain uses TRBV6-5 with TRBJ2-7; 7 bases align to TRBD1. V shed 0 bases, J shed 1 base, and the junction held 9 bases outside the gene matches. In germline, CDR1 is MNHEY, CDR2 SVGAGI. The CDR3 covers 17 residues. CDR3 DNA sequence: TGTGCCAGCAGTTACTCGACGCTCGGGACAGAATCCTACGAGCAGTACTTC. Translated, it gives CASSYSTLGTESYEQYF.

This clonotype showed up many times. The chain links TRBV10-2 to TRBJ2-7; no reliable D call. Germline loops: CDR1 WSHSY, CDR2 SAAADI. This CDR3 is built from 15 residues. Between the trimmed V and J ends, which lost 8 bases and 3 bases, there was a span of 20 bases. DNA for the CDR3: TGCGCCAGCGTAGCCCCAAAGTTCAACAGCTACGAGCAGTACTTC. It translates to CASVAPKFNSYEQYF.

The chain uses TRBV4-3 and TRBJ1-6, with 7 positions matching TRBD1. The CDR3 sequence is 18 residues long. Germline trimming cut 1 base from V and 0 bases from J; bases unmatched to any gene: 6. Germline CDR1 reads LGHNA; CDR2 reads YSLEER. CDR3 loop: CASSQVTNRGSYNSPLHF. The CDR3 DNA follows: TGCGCCAGCAGCCAAGTTACCAACAGGGGCTCCTATAATTCACCCCTCCACTTT.

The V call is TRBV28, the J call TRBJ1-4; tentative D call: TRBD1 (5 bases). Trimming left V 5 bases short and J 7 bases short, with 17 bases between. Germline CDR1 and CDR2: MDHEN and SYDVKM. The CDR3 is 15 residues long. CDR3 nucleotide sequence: TGTGCCAGCAGTCCCCTCGCAGGGTTCCGTGAAAAACTGTTTTTT. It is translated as CASSPLAGFREKLFF.

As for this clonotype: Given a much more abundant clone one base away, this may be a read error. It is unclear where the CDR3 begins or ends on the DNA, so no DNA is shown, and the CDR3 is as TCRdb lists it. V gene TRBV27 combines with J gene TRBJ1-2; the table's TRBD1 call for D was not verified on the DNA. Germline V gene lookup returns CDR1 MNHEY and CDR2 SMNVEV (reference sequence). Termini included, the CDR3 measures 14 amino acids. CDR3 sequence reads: CASSFGTGAAGHTF.

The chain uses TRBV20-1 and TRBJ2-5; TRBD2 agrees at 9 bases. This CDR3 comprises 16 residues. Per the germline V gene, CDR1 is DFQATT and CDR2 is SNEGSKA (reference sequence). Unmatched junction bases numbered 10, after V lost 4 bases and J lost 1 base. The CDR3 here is CSAKGRAGGFQETQYF. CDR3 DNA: TGCAGTGCTAAAGGGCGAGCGGGAGGTTTCCAAGAGACCCAGTACTTC.

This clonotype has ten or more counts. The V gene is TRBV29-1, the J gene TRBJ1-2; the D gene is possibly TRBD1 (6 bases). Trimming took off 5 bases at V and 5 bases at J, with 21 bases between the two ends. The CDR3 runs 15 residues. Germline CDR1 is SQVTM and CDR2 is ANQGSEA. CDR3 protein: CSVPSYPGAGYGYTF. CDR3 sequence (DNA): TGCAGCGTTCCCAGCTACCCGGGGGCGGGGTATGGCTACACCTTC.

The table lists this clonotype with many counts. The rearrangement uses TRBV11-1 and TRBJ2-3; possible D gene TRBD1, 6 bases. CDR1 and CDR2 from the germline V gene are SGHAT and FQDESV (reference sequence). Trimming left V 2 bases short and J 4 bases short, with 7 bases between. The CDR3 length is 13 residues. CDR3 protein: CASSLPGADTQYF. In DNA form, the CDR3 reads TGTGCCAGCAGCTTACCAGGGGCAGATACGCAGTATTTT.

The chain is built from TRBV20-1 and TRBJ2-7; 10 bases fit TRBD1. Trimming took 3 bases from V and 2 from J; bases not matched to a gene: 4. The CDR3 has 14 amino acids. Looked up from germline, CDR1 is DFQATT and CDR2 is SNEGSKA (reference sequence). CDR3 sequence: CSARGTGAAYEQYF. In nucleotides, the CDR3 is TGCAGTGCTAGGGGGACAGGGGCCGCCTACGAGCAGTACTTC.

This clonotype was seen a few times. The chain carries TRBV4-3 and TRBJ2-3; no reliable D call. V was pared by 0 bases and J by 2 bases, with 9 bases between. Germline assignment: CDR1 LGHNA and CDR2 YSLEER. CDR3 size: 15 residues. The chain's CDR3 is CASSQEGTNTDTQYF. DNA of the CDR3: TGCGCCAGCAGCCAAGAAGGAACCAACACAGATACGCAGTATTTT.

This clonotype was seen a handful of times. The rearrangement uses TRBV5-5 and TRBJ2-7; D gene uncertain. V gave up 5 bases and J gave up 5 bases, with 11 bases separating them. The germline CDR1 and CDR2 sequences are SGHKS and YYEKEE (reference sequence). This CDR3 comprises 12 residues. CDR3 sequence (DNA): TGTGCCAGCAGTTTCAGCTTTAACGAGCAGTACTTC. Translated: CASSFSFNEQYF.

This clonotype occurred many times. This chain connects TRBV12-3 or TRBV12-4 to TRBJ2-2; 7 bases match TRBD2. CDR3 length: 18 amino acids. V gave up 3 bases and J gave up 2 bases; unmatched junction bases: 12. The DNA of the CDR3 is TGTGCCAGCAGTTTGAGGGGAGCGACTAGCCGAAACACCGGGGAGCTGTTTTTT. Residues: CASSLRGATSRNTGELFF.

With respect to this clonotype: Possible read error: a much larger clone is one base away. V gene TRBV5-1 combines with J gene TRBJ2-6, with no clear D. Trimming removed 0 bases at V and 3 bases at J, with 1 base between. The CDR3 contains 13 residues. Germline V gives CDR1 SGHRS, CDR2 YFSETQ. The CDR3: CASSLVGANVLTF. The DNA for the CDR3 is TGCGCCAGCAGCTTGGTTGGGGCCAACGTCCTGACTTTC.

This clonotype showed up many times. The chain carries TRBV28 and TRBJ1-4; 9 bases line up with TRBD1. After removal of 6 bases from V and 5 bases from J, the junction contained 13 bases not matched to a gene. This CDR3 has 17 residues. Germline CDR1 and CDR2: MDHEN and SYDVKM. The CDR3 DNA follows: TGTGCCAGCAGGCACCGGGACAGGGTCTTCGAAAATGAAAAACTGTTTTTT. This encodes CASRHRDRVFENEKLFF.

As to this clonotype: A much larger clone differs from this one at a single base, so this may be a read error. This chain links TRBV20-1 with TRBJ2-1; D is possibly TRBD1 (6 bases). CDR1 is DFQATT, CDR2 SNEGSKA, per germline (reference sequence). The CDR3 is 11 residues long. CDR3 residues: CSAREQGEHFF. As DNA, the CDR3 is TGCAGTGCTAGAGAACAGGGTGAGCACTTCTTC.